This T cell receptor beta chain emerged from a study of T-cell memory formation after mild COVID-19. Concerning this clonotype itself: Its antigen is not known.

The CDR3 contains 15 residues. Germline values: CDR1 SGHVS, CDR2 FQNEAQ. V gave up 3 bases and J gave up 5 bases; unmatched junction bases: 8. The TCR alpha and TCR beta cDNA libraries, bearing sample barcodes and UMIs, were generated by 5'RACE using constant-segment primers. MiXCR was run by TCRdb on the 5' RACE reads, yielding one entry per CDR3 protein. The table has about 170,000 distinct CDR3 sequences, 10% to 15% seen once; the top ten hold roughly 3.4%. Study-wide results and caveats: Memory from before infection featured some responding clones, which suggests cross-reactive memory joined.

The specimen sequenced was PBMCs or a T cell subset sorted from them (not recorded which). The source of this sequence is a man between 18 and 29 years old who had mild COVID-19 (a few samples of this study predate the infection). Cell type and time point are not known. The genes are TRBV7-8 and TRBJ2-7; 9 bases map to TRBD1. This CDR3 reads CASSFAGTGSHEQYF. The CDR3 nucleotides read TGTGCCAGCAGCTTTGCCGGGACAGGGAGCCACGAGCAGTACTTC. Combining the CDR3 with reference TRBV7-8 and TRBJ2-7 gives the whole variable domain GAGVSQSPRYKVAKRGQDVALRCDPISGHVSLFWYQQALGQGPEFLTYFQNEAQLDKSGLPSDRFFAERPEGSVSTLKIQRTQQEDSAVYLCASSFAGTGSHEQYFGPGTRLTVT.